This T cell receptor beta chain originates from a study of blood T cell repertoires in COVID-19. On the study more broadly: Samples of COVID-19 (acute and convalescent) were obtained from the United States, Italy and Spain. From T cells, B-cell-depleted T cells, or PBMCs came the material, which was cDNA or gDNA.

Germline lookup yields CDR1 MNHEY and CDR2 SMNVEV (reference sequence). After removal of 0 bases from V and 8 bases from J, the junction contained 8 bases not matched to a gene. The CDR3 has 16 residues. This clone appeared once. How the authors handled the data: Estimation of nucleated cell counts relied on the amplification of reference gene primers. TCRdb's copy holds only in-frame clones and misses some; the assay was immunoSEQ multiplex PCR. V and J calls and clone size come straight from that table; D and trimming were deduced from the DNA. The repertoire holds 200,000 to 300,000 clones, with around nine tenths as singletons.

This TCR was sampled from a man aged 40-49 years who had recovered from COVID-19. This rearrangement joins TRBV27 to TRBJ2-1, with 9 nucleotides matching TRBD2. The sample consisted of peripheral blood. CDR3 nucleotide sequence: TGTGCCAGCAGTTTATCGAGGGCGGGAGGGGGGTATGAGCAGTTCTTC. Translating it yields CASSLSRAGGGYEQFF.